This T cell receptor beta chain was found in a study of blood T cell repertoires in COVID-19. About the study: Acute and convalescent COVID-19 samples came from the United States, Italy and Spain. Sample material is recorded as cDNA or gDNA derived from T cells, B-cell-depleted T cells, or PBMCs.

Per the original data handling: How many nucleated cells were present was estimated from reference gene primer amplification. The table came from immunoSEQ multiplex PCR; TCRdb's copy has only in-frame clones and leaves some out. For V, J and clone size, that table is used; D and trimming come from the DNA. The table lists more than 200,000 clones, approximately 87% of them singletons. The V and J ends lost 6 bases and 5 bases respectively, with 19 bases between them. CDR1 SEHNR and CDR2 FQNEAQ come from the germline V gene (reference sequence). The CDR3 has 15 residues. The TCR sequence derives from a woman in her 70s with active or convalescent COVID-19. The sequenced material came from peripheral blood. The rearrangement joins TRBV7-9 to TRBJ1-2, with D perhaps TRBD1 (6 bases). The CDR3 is CASRTDSRGSYGYTF. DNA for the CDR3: TGTGCCAGCAGAACGGACAGTCGCGGGTCATATGGCTACACCTTC. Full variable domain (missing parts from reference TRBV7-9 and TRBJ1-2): DTGVSQNPRHKITKRGQNVTFRCDPISEHNRLYWYRQTLGQGPEFLTYFQNEAQLEKSRLLSDRFSAERPKGSFSTLEIQRTEQGDSAMYLCASRTDSRGSYGYTFGSGTRLTVV.